Sequencing of this T cell receptor beta chain was carried out in a study of blood T cell repertoires in COVID-19. Study overall: Sites in the United States, Italy and Spain provided acute and convalescent COVID-19 samples.

This CDR3 region has 15 residues. Germline-derived CDR1 and CDR2 are SGHRS and YFSETQ. The ends were cut back, 9 bases at V and 0 bases at J, with 16 bases in the middle. Adults between roughly 18 and 90 years of age took part from 20 to 25 US areas. Participant-reported clinical history was the basis for cohort assignment. In the original workflow: Reference gene primer amplification gave nucleated cell count estimates. Data came from immunoSEQ multiplex PCR; TCRdb stores just in-frame clones and leaves some out. V and J calls and clone size are given by that table; D and trimming were obtained from the DNA. Seen here are around 190,000 clones, over 75% observed once, and the top ten hold about 9.4%. This clone has a handful of counts.

The TCR was taken from a woman aged 18-29 years who had recovered from COVID-19. This chain uses TRBV5-1 with TRBJ1-3, with D hard to call. Sequencing was carried out using PBMCs or T cells enriched from blood (not recorded which). The CDR3 loop is CATPLRNRSGNTIYF. The CDR3 nucleotides are TGCGCCACCCCGCTCAGGAATCGCTCTGGAAACACCATATATTTT.